The source of this TCR beta chain is a study of regulatory T cells in long-lasting Graves disease. Overall study: The definition of persistent Graves' disease was over 5 years of antithyroid drugs with positive TSH receptor antibodies.

The germline V gene encodes CDR1 MNHEY and CDR2 SVGEGT. The V end lost 4 bases, the J end lost 0 bases, and 10 bases lay between the germline ends. The CDR3 is 14 amino acids. This clonotype was found many times. Its antigen remains unidentified. Researchers made TCR beta libraries by using iRepertoire HTBI primers and running Arm-PCR on CDR3 regions. Source study methods: Analysis of the samples identified 50 to 75 TRBV and more than eleven TRBJ segments. From the multiplex PCR reads, TCRdb called clonotypes with MiXCR, one entry per CDR3 protein. These V and J calls derive from TCRdb rather than the authors' analysis. The repertoire consists of about 340,000 distinct CDR3 sequences, with about 20% occurring once and the leading ten covering roughly 27%. Overall study findings and caveats: With some 2,700 shared public clonotypes, persistent patients exceeded new patients, who shared about a thousand. Patients with persistent disease showed a bias toward TRBV28, TRBJ1-2 and TRBJ2-5.

Time point given: persistent/refractory GD, antithyroid drugs over 5 years with positive TRAb. RNA from PBMCs was the source of the TCR library. The material was peripheral blood mononuclear cells (PBMCs), obtained when the disease was refractory, from a patient treated with antithyroid drugs. This clonotype was sampled from a female donor with Graves disease. The rearrangement uses TRBV6-2 or TRBV6-3 and TRBJ2-7; unclear D gene. The DNA of the CDR3 is TGTGCCAGCAGTTCCCCTTGGGACTCCTACGAGCAGTACTTC. Translated: CASSSPWDSYEQYF.